This T cell receptor (beta chain) was documented in a study of blood T cell repertoires in COVID-19. On the study more broadly: The study drew acute and convalescent COVID-19 samples from the United States, Italy and Spain.

Per germline, CDR1 SGHAT and CDR2 FQNNGV. The CDR3 has 13 amino acids. Trimming pared 2 bases from V and 4 bases from J, leaving 5 bases between. The protocol was immunoSEQ multiplex PCR, while the TCRdb copy is restricted to in-frame clones and leaves out a portion. The sample holds over 150,000 clones; around nine tenths are singletons and the top ten take 2.5%. The specimen was peripheral blood. The J gene is TRBJ2-2, the V gene TRBV11-2; no clear D. The sequence was obtained from a woman of 80 years or more with COVID-19, enrolled during active disease. As DNA, the CDR3 is TGTGCCAGCAGCTTATTACTCACCGGGGAGCTGTTTTTT. This gives the protein CASSLLLTGELFF.